This entry is about one TCR beta chain. What it binds is not known. The sample originates from a study of T cells after yellow fever vaccination. The V and J ends lost 4 bases and 1 base, in that order; junction bases with no gene match: 4. The germline V gene encodes CDR1 SGHRS and CDR2 YFSETQ. The CDR3 has 16 amino acids. Each CDR3 protein gets one entry after TCRdb re-called the 5' RACE reads with MiXCR. This table has some 300,000 distinct CDR3 sequences, around 9.3% appearing once. Whole-study results and caveats: Just a small share of clonotypes turned up in the CD4 compartment as well as the CD8 compartment.

The sequence was collected from a man in his late teens or twenties who received the YFV17D yellow fever vaccine. The source material was CD4+ T cells sorted from PBMCs, sampled 5 days after the yellow fever booster vaccination. The genes are TRBV5-1 and TRBJ2-2; the match to TRBD2 covers 10 bases. CDR3 region: CASSRIAGGNTGELFF. In DNA, the CDR3 is TGCGCCAGCAGCCGAATAGCGGGGGGGAACACCGGGGAGCTGTTTTTT.